This record concerns one T cell receptor beta chain sequence. Antigen specificity is unknown. This sample was included in a study of T cell repertoires in cytomegalovirus infection. The wider study: TCR beta signatures that were public indicated CMV infection and matching HLA type. The study's findings and limits: CMV-specific HLA-C-restricted TCR beta clonotypes dominated the ex vivo response. Carriers of CMV and the relevant HLA type were discriminated by public TCR beta frequency.

From germline, CDR1 is SNHLY and CDR2 FYNNEI. J gave up 2 bases and V 3 bases, and 16 bases lay outside the gene matches. CDR3 size: 21 residues. TCRdb passed the reads through MiXCR, listing each CDR3 protein once. Of more than 50,000 distinct CDR3 sequences listed, about a third are singletons. Sequenced sample: PBMCs, sequenced either directly or after in vitro stimulation (not recorded which). The J gene is TRBJ2-3, the V gene TRBV2; 14 bases line up with TRBD2. The sequence came from a human donor in good health (CMV status not recorded). Some clones in this sample may be carry-over from other donors' samples. CDR3 protein: CASSDAGGLAGGGSITDTQYF. CDR3 sequence (DNA): TGTGCCAGCAGTGATGCGGGAGGACTAGCGGGAGGAGGGTCTATCACAGATACGCAGTATTTT.